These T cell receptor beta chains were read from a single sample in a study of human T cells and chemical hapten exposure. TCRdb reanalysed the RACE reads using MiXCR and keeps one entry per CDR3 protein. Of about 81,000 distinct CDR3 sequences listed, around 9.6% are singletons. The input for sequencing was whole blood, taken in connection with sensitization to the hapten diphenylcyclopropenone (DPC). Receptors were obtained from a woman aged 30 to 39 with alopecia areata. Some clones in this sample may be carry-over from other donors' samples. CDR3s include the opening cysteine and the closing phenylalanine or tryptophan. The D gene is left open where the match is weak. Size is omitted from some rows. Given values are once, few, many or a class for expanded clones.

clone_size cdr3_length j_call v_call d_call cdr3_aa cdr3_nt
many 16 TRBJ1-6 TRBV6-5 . CASTRGGGSYNSPLHF TGTGCCAGCACCCGTGGGGGGGGCAGCTATAATTCACCCCTCCACTTT
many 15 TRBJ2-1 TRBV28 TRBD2 CASSFSGSLGDEQFF TGTGCCAGCAGTTTTAGCGGGAGTCTCGGCGATGAGCAGTTCTTC
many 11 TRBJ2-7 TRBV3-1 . CASSQSNEQYF TGTGCCAGCAGCCAGTCGAACGAGCAGTACTTC
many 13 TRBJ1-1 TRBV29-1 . CSAGEGGTTEAFF TGCAGCGCTGGGGAAGGGGGGACCACTGAAGCTTTCTTT
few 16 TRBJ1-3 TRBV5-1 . CASSLSVQGEGNTIYF TGCGCCAGCAGCTTGTCGGTACAGGGTGAAGGAAACACCATATATTTT
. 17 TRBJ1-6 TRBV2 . CASSETGRSSYNSPLHF TGTGCCAGCAGTGAAACGGGACGGAGCTCCTATAATTCACCCCTCCACTTT
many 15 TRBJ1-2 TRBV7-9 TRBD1 CASSLVAGGGYGYTF TGTGCCAGCAGCTTAGTAGCAGGGGGAGGATATGGCTACACCTTC
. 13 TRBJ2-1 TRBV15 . CATSRELRGEQFF TGTGCCACCAGCAGAGAGCTCCGGGGTGAGCAGTTCTTC
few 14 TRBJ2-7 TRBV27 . CASSTITGKDEQYF TGTGCCAGCAGCACGATCACAGGGAAGGACGAGCAGTACTTC
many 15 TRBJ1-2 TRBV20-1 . CSARARNENNYGYTF TGCAGTGCTAGGGCCAGGAATGAAAACAACTATGGCTACACCTTC